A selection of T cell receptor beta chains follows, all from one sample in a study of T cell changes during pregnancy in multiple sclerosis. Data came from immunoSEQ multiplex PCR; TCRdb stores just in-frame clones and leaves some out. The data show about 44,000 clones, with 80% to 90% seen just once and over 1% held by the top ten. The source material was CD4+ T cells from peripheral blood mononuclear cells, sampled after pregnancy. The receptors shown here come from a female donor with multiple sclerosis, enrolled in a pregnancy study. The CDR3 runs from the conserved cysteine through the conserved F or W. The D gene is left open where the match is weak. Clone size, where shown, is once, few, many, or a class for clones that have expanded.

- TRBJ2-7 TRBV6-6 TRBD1 CASSPLGQGSEQYF TGTGCCAGCAGCCCCCTAGGACAGGGAAGTGAGCAGTACTTC
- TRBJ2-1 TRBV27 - CASRLNNEQFF TGTGCCAGCAGGCTAAACAATGAGCAGTTCTTC
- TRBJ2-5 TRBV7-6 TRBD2 CASSLGLAGGETQYF TGTGCCAGCAGCTTAGGACTAGCGGGAGGGGAGACCCAGTACTTC
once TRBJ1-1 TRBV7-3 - CASSLGGDTEAFF TGTGCCAGCAGCTTAGGGGGGGACACTGAAGCTTTCTTT
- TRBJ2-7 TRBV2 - CASGGNYEQYF TGTGCCAGCGGAGGCAACTACGAGCAGTACTTC
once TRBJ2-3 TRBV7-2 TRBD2 CASSQLSSGIPDTQYF TGTGCCAGCAGTCAGCTGTCTAGCGGGATTCCAGATACGCAGTATTTT
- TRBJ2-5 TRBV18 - CASSPPAPRETQYF TGTGCCAGCTCACCACCCGCGCCGCGAGAGACCCAGTACTTC
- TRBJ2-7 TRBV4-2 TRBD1 CASSRNQGVEGEQYF TGTGCCAGCAGCCGAAACCAGGGGGTTGAAGGCGAGCAGTACTTC
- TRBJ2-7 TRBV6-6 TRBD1 CASSWDRVEEQYF TGTGCCAGCAGCTGGGACAGGGTTGAGGAGCAGTACTTC
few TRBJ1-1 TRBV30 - CAWSPQGFWNTEAFF TGTGCCTGGAGTCCTCAGGGGTTTTGGAACACTGAAGCTTTCTTT
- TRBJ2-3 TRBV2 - CASSESTDTQYF TGTGCCAGCAGTGAATCTACAGATACGCAGTATTTT
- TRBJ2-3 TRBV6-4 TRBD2 CASSPVAGVSDTQYF TGTGCCAGCAGTCCCGTAGCGGGAGTTTCAGATACGCAGTATTTT
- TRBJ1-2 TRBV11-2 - CASSLVGVDGYTF TGTGCCAGCAGCTTAGTAGGGGTCGATGGCTACACCTTC
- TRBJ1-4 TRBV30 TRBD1 CAWSPGTGGWSDEKLFF TGTGCCTGGAGTCCCGGGACAGGGGGCTGGTCGGATGAAAAACTGTTTTTT
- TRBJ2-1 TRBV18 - CASSPGADEQFF TGTGCCAGCTCACCAGGGGCGGATGAGCAGTTCTTC
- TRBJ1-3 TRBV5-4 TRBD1 CASSSNQGASSGNTIYF TGTGCCAGCAGCTCCAACCAGGGGGCGAGCTCTGGAAACACCATATATTTT
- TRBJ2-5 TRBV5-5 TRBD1 CASSRGQGLETQYF TGTGCCAGCAGCCGGGGACAGGGGTTAGAGACCCAGTACTTC
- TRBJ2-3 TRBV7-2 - CASSLTGTLTDTQYF TGTGCCAGCAGCTTAACCGGGACACTTACAGATACGCAGTATTTT
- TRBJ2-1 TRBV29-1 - CSASTGSYNEQFF TGCAGCGCTTCGACAGGCTCCTACAATGAGCAGTTCTTC
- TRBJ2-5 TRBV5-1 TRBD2 CASSSLAGVVETQYF TGCGCCAGCAGCTCACTAGCGGGAGTAGTAGAGACCCAGTACTTC
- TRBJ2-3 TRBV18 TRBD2 CASSFLAGALGDTQYF TGTGCCAGCTCGTTCCTAGCGGGAGCCCTGGGAGATACGCAGTATTTT
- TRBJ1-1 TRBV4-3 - CASSLAGLRNTEAFF TGCGCCAGCAGCCTGGCAGGACTTAGGAACACTGAAGCTTTCTTT
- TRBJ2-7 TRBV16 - CASSQSRGYEQYF TGTGCCAGCAGCCAAAGCAGGGGATACGAGCAGTACTTC
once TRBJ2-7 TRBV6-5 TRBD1 CASSYAGTGSSYEQYF TGTGCCAGCAGTTACGCTGGGACAGGGTCAAGTTACGAGCAGTACTTC
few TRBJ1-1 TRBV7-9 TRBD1 CASSLQGALNTEAFF TGTGCCAGCAGCTTACAGGGGGCCCTGAACACTGAAGCTTTCTTT
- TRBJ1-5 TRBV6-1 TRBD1 CASSEAWTGRNQPQHF TGTGCCAGCAGTGAAGCCTGGACAGGGCGGAATCAGCCCCAGCATTTT
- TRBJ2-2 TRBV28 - CASSQGSRELFF TGTGCCAGCAGCCAGGGATCGAGGGAGCTGTTTTTT
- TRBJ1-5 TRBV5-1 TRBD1 CASSLAGGHQPQHF TGCGCCAGCAGCTTGGCAGGGGGTCATCAGCCCCAGCATTTT
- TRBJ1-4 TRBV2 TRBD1 CASSDRVFGNEKLFF TGTGCCAGCAGCGACAGGGTTTTCGGTAATGAAAAACTGTTTTTT
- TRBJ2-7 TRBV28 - CASSSAGLTYEQYF TGTGCCAGCAGTTCTGCGGGCCTAACCTACGAGCAGTACTTC
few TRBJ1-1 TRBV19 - CASSFQFEAFF TGTGCCAGTAGTTTCCAGTTTGAAGCTTTCTTT
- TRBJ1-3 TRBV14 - CASSRGEGNTIYF TGTGCCAGCAGCCGCGGGGAAGGAAACACCATATATTTT
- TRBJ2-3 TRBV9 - CASSVGGGPVTDTQYF TGTGCCAGCAGCGTAGGGGGCGGTCCCGTCACAGATACGCAGTATTTT
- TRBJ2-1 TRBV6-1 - CASSENRLASQFF TGTGCCAGCAGTGAAAACCGGCTAGCGTCACAGTTCTTC
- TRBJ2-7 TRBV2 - CASNGAYEQYF TGTGCCAGCAACGGAGCGTACGAGCAGTACTTC
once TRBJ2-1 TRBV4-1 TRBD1 CASSQSKGTGVNEQFF TGCGCCAGCAGCCAATCGAAGGGGACAGGGGTCAATGAGCAGTTCTTC
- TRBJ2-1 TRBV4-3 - CASSQEGSTYYNEQFF TGCGCCAGCAGCCAAGAGGGTAGCACCTACTACAATGAGCAGTTCTTC
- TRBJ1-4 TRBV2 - CASRRVATNEKLFF TGTGCCAGCAGGAGGGTCGCAACTAATGAAAAACTGTTTTTT
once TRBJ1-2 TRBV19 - CASTAGVNYGYTF TGTGCCAGTACCGCAGGGGTTAACTATGGCTACACCTTC
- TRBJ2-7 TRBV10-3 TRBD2 CAISEGTSIYEQYF TGTGCCATCAGTGAAGGGACTAGTATCTACGAGCAGTACTTC
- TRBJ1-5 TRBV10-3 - CAISELQVPTQNQPQHF TGTGCCATCAGTGAGCTTCAGGTCCCCACACAAAATCAGCCCCAGCATTTT
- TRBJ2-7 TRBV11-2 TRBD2 CASSSSSGSSYEQYF TGTGCCAGCAGCTCCTCTAGCGGCAGCTCCTACGAGCAGTACTTC
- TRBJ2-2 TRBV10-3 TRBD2 CAISTSGFTGELFF TGTGCCATCAGTACTAGCGGATTCACCGGGGAGCTGTTTTTT
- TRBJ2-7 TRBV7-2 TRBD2 CASSAPGLGVAPEQYF TGTGCCAGCAGCGCTCCCGGACTAGGGGTTGCTCCCGAGCAGTACTTC
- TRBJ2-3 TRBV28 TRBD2 CASSLEGLAPHF TGTGCCAGCAGCCTCGAAGGACTAGCACCACATTTT
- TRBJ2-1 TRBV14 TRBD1 CASSLFLDRGPFF TGTGCCAGCAGCCTCTTCCTGGACAGGGGCCCGTTCTTC
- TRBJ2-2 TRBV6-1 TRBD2 CASSEALAGGGELFF TGTGCCAGCAGTGAGGCTCTAGCGGGAGGCGGGGAGCTGTTTTTT
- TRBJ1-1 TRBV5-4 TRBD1 CASSSGQQGKNTEAFF TGTGCCAGCAGCTCAGGGCAACAGGGGAAGAACACTGAAGCTTTCTTT
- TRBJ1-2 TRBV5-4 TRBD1 CASSLGGDRIGYTF TGTGCCAGCAGCTTGGGAGGGGACAGAATAGGCTACACCTTC